This T cell receptor (beta chain) was identified in a study of cytomegalovirus exposure and HLA in healthy donors. About the research overall: In an earlier analysis, 95 million to 140 million unique TCR beta sequences were found from about 190 million T cells.

It was with 60 Vbeta and 13 Jbeta primers that the PCR ran. Produced via immunoSEQ multiplex PCR; TCRdb's table is partial and in-frame only. The table lists 140,000 to 150,000 clones, 65% to 90% of them singletons. CDR3 size: 14 residues. V gave up 6 bases and J gave up 9 bases; unmatched junction bases: 5. The V gene's germline CDR1 is SNHLY and CDR2 FYNNEI. Details on this clone: Its target is not known.

Overall study findings and caveats: From TCR beta sequences, most subjects' HLA-A and HLA-B alleles were reportedly predicted accurately. Most CMV-associated TCR beta chains appeared HLA-restricted in a later analysis. Several of the most significant clusters appeared, in a later analysis, to be linked to common viral pathogens.

Source material: PBMCs. This sequence was found in a woman aged 30 to 39 in good health and CMV-seronegative. This chain links TRBV2 with TRBJ1-6; 10 nucleotides line up with TRBD1. This CDR3 reads CASSLGQGSSPLHF. For the CDR3, the DNA is TGTGCCAGCAGCTTGGGACAGGGGAGTTCACCCCTCCACTTT.